A selection of T cell receptor beta chains follows, all from one sample in a study of blood T cell repertoires in COVID-19. Libraries were prepared by immunoSEQ multiplex PCR; TCRdb keeps only in-frame clonotypes and omits some of them. Of roughly 76,000 clones listed, roughly 84% were seen once; the top ten hold roughly 30%. The sequenced material came from peripheral blood. The receptors here all came from a woman of 80 years or more with active or convalescent COVID-19. Each CDR3 is given with its conserved first and last residue. Fields, in order: J gene, V gene, clone size, CDR3 protein. A clone size is listed for some rows: how often the clone was seen (once, few, many), or a class if it is expanded.

J: TRBJ2-7
V: TRBV7-2
size: .
CDR3: CASSTSSTSGGRGEQYF

J: TRBJ1-5
V: TRBV30
size: .
CDR3: CACDTGGNQPQHF

J: TRBJ2-2
V: TRBV5-5
size: once
CDR3: CASSYSGGAATGELFF

J: TRBJ1-6
V: TRBV5-1
size: .
CDR3: CASSSRGNDSPLHF

J: TRBJ2-7
V: TRBV6-5
size: .
CDR3: CASSIGGSSSYEQYF

J: TRBJ1-2
V: TRBV6-9
size: .
CDR3: CAPTEGHYGYTF

J: TRBJ1-2
V: TRBV30
size: .
CDR3: CAWSVPGGGYTF

J: TRBJ1-3
V: TRBV6-5
size: .
CDR3: CASNTGGVGGNTIYF

J: TRBJ1-1
V: TRBV5-1
size: .
CDR3: CASSLLQRDSPNTEAFF

J: TRBJ1-1
V: TRBV9
size: .
CDR3: CASSVATGVMNTEAFF

J: TRBJ2-7
V: TRBV5-6
size: once
CDR3: CASSVYRAYEQYF

J: TRBJ2-2
V: TRBV19
size: few
CDR3: CASSISQNTGELFF

J: TRBJ2-3
V: TRBV7-2
size: .
CDR3: CASKAGGTDTQYF

J: TRBJ2-7
V: TRBV7-2
size: .
CDR3: CASSPGGGAYEQYF

J: TRBJ1-5
V: TRBV19
size: .
CDR3: CASSIWGGSNQPQHF

J: TRBJ1-2
V: TRBV3-1/TRBV3-2
size: .
CDR3: CASSQVAGSRGGYTF

J: TRBJ2-5
V: TRBV29-1
size: .
CDR3: CSTGQGQETQYF

J: TRBJ1-3
V: TRBV6-5
size: .
CDR3: CASSYTGTAGNTIYF

J: TRBJ1-6
V: TRBV13
size: .
CDR3: CASRKTEGDSYNSPLHF

J: TRBJ2-3
V: TRBV3-1/TRBV3-2
size: .
CDR3: CASSQEGVTDTQYF

J: TRBJ1-2
V: TRBV5-6
size: .
CDR3: CASKGTDTFFYGYTF

J: TRBJ2-3
V: TRBV6-5
size: .
CDR3: CASLSLAGGEDTQYF

J: TRBJ2-6
V: TRBV12-3/TRBV12-4
size: .
CDR3: CASLSGANVLTF

J: TRBJ2-3
V: TRBV11-3
size: .
CDR3: CASSLGQGTDTQYF

J: TRBJ1-5
V: TRBV9
size: .
CDR3: CASSSFPGQPQHF

J: TRBJ2-7
V: TRBV3-1/TRBV3-2
size: .
CDR3: CASSRTHLGGEQYF

J: TRBJ2-5
V: TRBV10-2
size: .
CDR3: CASRSTEIQETQYF

J: TRBJ1-2
V: TRBV7-6
size: .
CDR3: CASSSVFRTGNYGYTF

J: TRBJ2-5
V: TRBV4-3
size: .
CDR3: CASSQGVSYQETQYF

J: TRBJ2-2
V: TRBV7-2
size: .
CDR3: CASSNLAGTGELFF

J: TRBJ2-1
V: TRBV11-2
size: .
CDR3: CASSFGGGAFPYNEQFF

J: TRBJ2-5
V: TRBV5-1
size: .
CDR3: CASSLRGDETQYF

J: TRBJ1-3
V: TRBV7-6
size: .
CDR3: CASSFGVLGALNSGNTIYF

J: TRBJ1-5
V: TRBV18
size: .
CDR3: CASSPGGQIYNQPQHF

J: TRBJ1-5
V: TRBV5-1
size: .
CDR3: CASSPGGSQPQHF

J: TRBJ1-1
V: TRBV7-2
size: .
CDR3: CASSQADRIGEAFF

J: TRBJ2-3
V: TRBV15
size: .
CDR3: CATSRGSSGQGRNTQYF

J: TRBJ1-5
V: TRBV6-5
size: .
CDR3: CASSWTGKPQHF

J: TRBJ1-2
V: TRBV5-1
size: few
CDR3: CASSPVGGSDGYTF

J: TRBJ2-3
V: TRBV9
size: .
CDR3: CASSVEHPDTQYF

J: TRBJ1-5
V: TRBV15
size: .
CDR3: CATSRGGTGRFTRNQPQHF

J: TRBJ1-2
V: TRBV30
size: few
CDR3: CASGSWDGYTF

J: TRBJ2-3
V: TRBV28
size: .
CDR3: CASSLQGAYTDTQYF

J: TRBJ2-3
V: TRBV7-3
size: .
CDR3: CASSLLGPGARTDTQYF